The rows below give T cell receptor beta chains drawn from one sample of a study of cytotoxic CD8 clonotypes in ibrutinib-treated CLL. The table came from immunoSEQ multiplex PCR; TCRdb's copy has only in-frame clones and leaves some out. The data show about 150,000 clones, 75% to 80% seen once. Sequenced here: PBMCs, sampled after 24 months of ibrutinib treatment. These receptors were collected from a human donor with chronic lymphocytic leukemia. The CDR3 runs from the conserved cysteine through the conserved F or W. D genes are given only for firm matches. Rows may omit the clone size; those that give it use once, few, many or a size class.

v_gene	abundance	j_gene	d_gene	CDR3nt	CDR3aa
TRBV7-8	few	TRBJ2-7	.	TGTGCCAGCAGCTTACTTGGAATTTTGAGGTCCTACGAGCAGTACTTC	CASSLLGILRSYEQYF
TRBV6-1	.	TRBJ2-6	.	TGTGCCAGCAGCCGTCGGGGGGTCCTGACTTTC	CASSRRGVLTF
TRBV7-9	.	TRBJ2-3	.	TGTGCCAGCAGGGAGGGGGGGTCCCCCACAGATACGCAGTATTTT	CASREGGSPTDTQYF
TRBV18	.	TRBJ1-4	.	TGTGCCAGCTCACCTCAGACAGGACTGGGAACTAATGAAAAACTGTTTTTT	CASSPQTGLGTNEKLFF
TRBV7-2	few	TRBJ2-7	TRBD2	TGTGCCAGCAGCCCTGCCCCTGCGGGAGGGCCCCCGCAGTACTTC	CASSPAPAGGPPQYF
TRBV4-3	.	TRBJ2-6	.	TGCGCCAGCAGCCAAGCATTAGGGTCCGGGGCCAACGTCCTGACTTTC	CASSQALGSGANVLTF
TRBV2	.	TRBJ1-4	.	TGTGCCAGCAGCGCCGATGAAAAACTGTTTTTT	CASSADEKLFF
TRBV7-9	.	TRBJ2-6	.	TGTGCCAGCAGCACCGACAGGAACTCTGGGGCCAACGTCCTGACTTTC	CASSTDRNSGANVLTF
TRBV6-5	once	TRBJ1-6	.	TGTGCCAGCAGTCCGACAGCAAGCAATTCACCCCTCCACTTT	CASSPTASNSPLHF
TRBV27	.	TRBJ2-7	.	TGTGCCACCTTGGGGAGCGGACCCTACGAGCAGTACTTC	CATLGSGPYEQYF
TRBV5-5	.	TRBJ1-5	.	TGTGCCAGCAGCTTGTGGGGCGGGCCCCAGCATTTT	CASSLWGGPQHF
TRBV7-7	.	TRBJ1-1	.	TGTGCCAGCAGCTTAGCTCCTGGGGACGAAGCTTTCTTT	CASSLAPGDEAFF
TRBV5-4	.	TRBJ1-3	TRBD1	TGTGCCAGCAGCTTGGACAGGGGCTCTGGAAACACCATATATTTT	CASSLDRGSGNTIYF
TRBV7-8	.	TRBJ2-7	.	TGTGCCAGCAGCCCCCGGGACGGCCCCTACGAGCAGTACTTC	CASSPRDGPYEQYF
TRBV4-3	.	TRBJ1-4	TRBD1	TGCGCCAGCAGCCAGACGGGACAGGGGGGTGAAAAACTGTTTTTT	CASSQTGQGGEKLFF
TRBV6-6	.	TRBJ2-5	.	TGTGCCAGCAGTTACGGCCCCCAAGAGACCCAGTACTTC	CASSYGPQETQYF
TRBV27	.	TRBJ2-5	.	TGTGCCAGCAGTTCCTCCCGGACCGGAGGCGGTAAGACCCAGTACTTC	CASSSSRTGGGKTQYF
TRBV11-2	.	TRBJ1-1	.	TGTGCCAGCAGCTTAGTTCGGGGGGGCACTGAAGCTTTCTTT	CASSLVRGGTEAFF
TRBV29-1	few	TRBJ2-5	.	TGCAGCGTTGACCAGGGGGAGACCCAGTACTTC	CSVDQGETQYF
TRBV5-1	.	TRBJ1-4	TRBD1	TGCGCCAGCAGCCAGGGGGCCGATGAAAAACTGTTTTTT	CASSQGADEKLFF
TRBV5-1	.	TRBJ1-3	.	TGCGCCAGCAGCGCCGACAGGAGCCTCTCTGGAAACACCATATATTTT	CASSADRSLSGNTIYF
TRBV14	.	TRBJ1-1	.	TGTGCCAGCAGCTGGGCGGGGGACACTGAAGCTTTCTTT	CASSWAGDTEAFF
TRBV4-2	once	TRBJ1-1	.	TGTGCCAGCAGCCACCGAACAGGGAGTGCTTTCTTT	CASSHRTGSAFF
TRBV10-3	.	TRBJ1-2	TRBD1	TGTGCCATCAGTGAGTGGCAGGGGGGTGACTACACCTTC	CAISEWQGGDYTF
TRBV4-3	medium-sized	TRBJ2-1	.	TGCGCCAGCAGCCAAGATCCGCGAGCCTCTGAGCAGTTCTTC	CASSQDPRASEQFF
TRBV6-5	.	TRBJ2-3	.	TGTGCCAGCAGTTACGGCGGGACAGATACGCAGTATTTT	CASSYGGTDTQYF
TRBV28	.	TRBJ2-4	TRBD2	TGTGCCAGCAGTTTCCCCTTAGCGGGAGGGACGTCCTTC	CASSFPLAGGTSF
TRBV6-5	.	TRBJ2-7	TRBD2	TGTGCCAGCAGTTACTCTGGGCTAGCGGCCTCCTACGAGCAGTACTTC	CASSYSGLAASYEQYF
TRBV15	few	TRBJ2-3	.	TGTGCCACCAGGGCCCCCGGGACGAACACAGATACGCAGTATTTT	CATRAPGTNTDTQYF
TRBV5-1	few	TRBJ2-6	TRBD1	TGCGCCAGCAGCGCGAGACAGGGGAGCCCTGGGGCCAACGTCCTGACTTTC	CASSARQGSPGANVLTF
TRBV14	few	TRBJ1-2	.	TGTGCCAGCAGCCAAGGCCCGCGGGCCAACTATGGCTACACCTTC	CASSQGPRANYGYTF
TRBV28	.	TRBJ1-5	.	TGTGCCAGCAGCCCCCGAGGGGTCGGCAATCAGCCCCAGCATTTT	CASSPRGVGNQPQHF
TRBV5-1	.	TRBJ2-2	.	TGCGCCAGCAGCTTGTCTGGGACTCTTACCGGGGAGCTGTTTTTT	CASSLSGTLTGELFF
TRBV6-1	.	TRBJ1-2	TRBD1	TGTGCCAGCAGTGGTGGACAGGGGGCCTTTAACTATGGCTACACCTTC	CASSGGQGAFNYGYTF
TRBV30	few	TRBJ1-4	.	TGTGCCTGGATGGGGGGCTTAGGGTACCAAGGTGAAAAACTGTTTTTT	CAWMGGLGYQGEKLFF
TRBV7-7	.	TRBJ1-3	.	TGTGCTAGCAGCTTTGCCGTCGGAAACACCATATATTTT	CASSFAVGNTIYF
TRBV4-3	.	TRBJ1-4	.	TGCGCCAGCAGCCCCCAAGGGGGTGAAAAACTGTTTTTT	CASSPQGGEKLFF
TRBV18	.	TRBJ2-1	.	TGTGCCAGCTCAACCTACCTGGGCAATGAGCAGTTCTTC	CASSTYLGNEQFF
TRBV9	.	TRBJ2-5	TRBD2	TGTGCCAGCGGACTAGCGGGGGTTTCGACCCAGTACTTC	CASGLAGVSTQYF
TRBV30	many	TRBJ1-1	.	TGTGCCTGGAGGGTGGCGAACACTGAAGCTTTCTTT	CAWRVANTEAFF
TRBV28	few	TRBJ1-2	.	TGTGCCAGCAGTTTATCCACGAACTATGGCTACACCTTC	CASSLSTNYGYTF
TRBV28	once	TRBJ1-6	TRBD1	TGTGCCAGCACCCCAGGGGGGGCCCCCTATAATTCACCCCTCCACTTT	CASTPGGAPYNSPLHF
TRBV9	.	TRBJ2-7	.	TGTGCCAGCAGCTCCCGCCCCGGATCGGACGAGCAGTACTTC	CASSSRPGSDEQYF
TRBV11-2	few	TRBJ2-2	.	TGTGCCAGCAGCGCTGGGGCCGGGGAGCTGTTTTTT	CASSAGAGELFF
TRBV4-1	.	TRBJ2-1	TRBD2	TGCGCCAGCAGCCAAGATTTGGGGCTAGCGGAACTAGGGCATGAGCAGTTCTTC	CASSQDLGLAELGHEQFF
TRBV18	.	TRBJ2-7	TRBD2	TGTGCCAGCTCACTTGGACTAGCGGGAGAGTACGAGCAGTACTTC	CASSLGLAGEYEQYF
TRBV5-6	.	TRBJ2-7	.	TGTGCCAGCAGCTTGGCGGGGCGGTATGAGAAGTACGAGCAGTACTTC	CASSLAGRYEKYEQYF
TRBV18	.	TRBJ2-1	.	TGTGCCAGCTCACCTCGGGGTACCTCTGGGAATGAGCAGTTCTTC	CASSPRGTSGNEQFF
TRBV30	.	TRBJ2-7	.	TGTGCCTGGAGTGGTTTGCAGCGCTACGAGCAGTACTTC	CAWSGLQRYEQYF
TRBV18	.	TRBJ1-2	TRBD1	TGTGCCAGCTCACCAATACCGGGACAGGGGATTGGCTACACCTTC	CASSPIPGQGIGYTF
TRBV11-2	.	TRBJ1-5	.	TGTGCCAGCAGCTTAGAGGGGTTTGGCAATCAGCCCCAGCATTTT	CASSLEGFGNQPQHF
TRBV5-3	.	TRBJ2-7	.	TGTGCCAGAAGCCAGCGTGCCCGAACCTACGAGCAGTACTTC	CARSQRARTYEQYF
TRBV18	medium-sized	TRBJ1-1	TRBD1	TGTGCCAGCTCCGGACAGGGGGACACTGAAGCTTTCTTT	CASSGQGDTEAFF
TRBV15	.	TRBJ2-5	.	TGTGCCACCGGGGGGGGCTGGAGGGAGACCCAGTACTTC	CATGGGWRETQYF
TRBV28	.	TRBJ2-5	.	TGTGCCAGCAATCATAGGGCCAACAGGGTAATGGGGGAGACCCAGTACTTC	CASNHRANRVMGETQYF
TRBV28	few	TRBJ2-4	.	TGTGCCAGCACGCCCCCTGGGGGCATTCAGTACTTC	CASTPPGGIQYF
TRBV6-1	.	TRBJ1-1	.	TGTGCCAGCAGTGTGAGCGGGCCTGAAGCTTTCTTT	CASSVSGPEAFF
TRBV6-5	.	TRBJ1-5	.	TGTGCCAGCAGCCGCCGACAGGTTCGGCAGCCCCAGCATTTT	CASSRRQVRQPQHF
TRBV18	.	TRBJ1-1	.	TGTGCCAGCTCGCCGCCAAATTCGCTCACTGAAGCTTTCTTT	CASSPPNSLTEAFF
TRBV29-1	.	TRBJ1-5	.	TGCAGCGTTGCCGGACAGCTCGATCAGCCCCAGCATTTT	CSVAGQLDQPQHF